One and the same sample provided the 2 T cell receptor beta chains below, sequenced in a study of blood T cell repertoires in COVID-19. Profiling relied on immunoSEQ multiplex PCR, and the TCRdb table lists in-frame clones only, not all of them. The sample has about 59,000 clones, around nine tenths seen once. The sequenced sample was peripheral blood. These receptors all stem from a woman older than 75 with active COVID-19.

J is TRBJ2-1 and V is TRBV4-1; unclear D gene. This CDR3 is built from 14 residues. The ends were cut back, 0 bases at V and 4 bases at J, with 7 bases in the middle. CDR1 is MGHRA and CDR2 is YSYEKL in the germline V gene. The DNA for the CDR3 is TGCGCCAGCAGCCAAGATCCAGTGTACAATGAGCAGTTCTTC. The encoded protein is CASSQDPVYNEQFF.

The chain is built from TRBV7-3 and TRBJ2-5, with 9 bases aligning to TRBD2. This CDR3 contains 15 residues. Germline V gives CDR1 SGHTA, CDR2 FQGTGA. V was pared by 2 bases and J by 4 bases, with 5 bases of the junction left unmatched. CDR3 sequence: CASSLAGGPGETQYF. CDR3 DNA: TGTGCCAGCAGCTTAGCGGGGGGGCCTGGAGAGACCCAGTACTTC.